In its sample, the clone carrying this T cell receptor beta chain was seen a few times. Its antigen is unknown. Deletions cut 7 bases from V and 4 bases from J, with 16 bases between. The CDR3 sequence is 14 residues long. These data belong to a study of tumor-infiltrating lymphocytes in primary liver carcinoma. Study results and caveats: Relative to blood, tumors carried a significantly larger fraction of the repertoire in their top 250 clones (p = 0.039). Bulk unsorted samples prevented comparison of CD4+ and CD8+ repertoires.

RNA isolated from unsorted whole blood supplied the blood RNA, with germline DNA also extracted. With chronic HBV infection, the patients were also treatment-naive. The investigators made TCR beta cDNA from about 500 ng total RNA, using a constant-region primer. ARM-PCR, slightly modified, supplied the TCR beta libraries through three nested multiplex PCR rounds. Amplification in the first two PCR rounds was performed using TRBV1-TRBV30 forward primers and a C-beta reverse primer for 10 cycles each. In TCRdb, the multiplex PCR reads were re-called with MiXCR into one record per CDR3 protein. The table has 180,000 or so distinct CDR3 sequences, 60% seen once.

The chain has TRBV12-3 or TRBV12-4 and TRBJ1-2; D might be TRBD1 (6 bases). Sequenced: peripheral blood. This sequence originates from a man aged 40-49 years with primary liver carcinoma and hepatitis B virus infection. The CDR3 reads CASTRAGGSYGYTF. The CDR3 nucleotides are TGTGCCAGCACTCGGGCCGGGGGCAGCTATGGCTACACCTTC.